This T cell receptor (beta chain) comes out of a study of CD8+ T cells in alopecia areata (dated by TCRdb to the late 2010s). Study-wide context: The treated patients, all with moderate-to-severe alopecia areata, were enrolled in an open-label pilot trial of oral tofacitinib given at 5 to 10 mg twice daily. Tofacitinib was given for 6 to 18 months, followed by 6 months of follow-up off drug to assess delayed response and recurrence. The SALT score, which quantifies the percentage of affected scalp surface area, was used to measure disease severity in treated patients. High-throughput TCRbeta sequencing was used to examine T cell clonal expansion in alopecia areata in both the C3H/HeJ mouse model and human patients. In humans, TCRbeta sequencing was performed on scalp tissue and on sorted CD4+ and CD8+ peripheral blood T cells from healthy controls and from patients with patchy or totalis/universalis alopecia areata. Biopsies were taken from tofacitinib-treated patients at baseline and at 4 and 24 weeks of treatment, and a later scalp biopsy was taken in several of the tofacitinib-treated patients. Scalp clonality was compared among normal scalp (n=4), patchy alopecia areata scalp (n=8), and alopecia totalis/universalis scalp (n=8). RNA was obtained with the PAXgene miRNA kit for fixed scalp, the miRNeasy kit for PBMCs, and the RNeasy kit for mouse skin. TCRbeta CDR3 regions were amplified by immunoSEQ multiplex PCR using 35 Vbeta forward and 13 Jbeta reverse primers.

Explained via the paper, the treatment or condition label denotes: oral pan-JAK inhibitor, 5-10 mg twice daily. Lesional scalp punch biopsies and peripheral blood were obtained from alopecia areata patients. PBMCs were separated by density centrifugation and stained for CD3, CD4 and CD8, after which CD4+ and CD8+ T cells were sorted on a FACSAria. Libraries were constructed by the immunoSEQ multiplex PCR assay. RNA was extracted from all samples and reverse transcribed into cDNA as template for TCR sequencing. SuperScript III was used for first-strand cDNA synthesis, primed with a 2:1 mix of oligo-dT and random hexamers. A synthetic immune receptor repertoire was used to measure amplification bias, and any remaining bias was corrected computationally. In the paper's pipeline: Raw reads were preprocessed for error removal, and CDR3 was defined according to IMGT conventions as running from the conserved cysteine to phenylalanine. Clonality was computed by normalizing Shannon entropy by log2 of the number of productive unique TCRs and subtracting the result from 1. Scalp TCRbeta sequences were cross-referenced with sorted blood CD4 and CD8 repertoires so that the CD4 or CD8 identity of scalp clones could be inferred. TCRdb carries this immuneACCESS record with in-frame sequences only. Its versions omit some clonotypes, under half of them owing to an unresolved V gene in the studies checked, with the rest unexplained. V and J calls and clone size are those listed in that table; D and trimming were worked out from the DNA. The sample yields 64,000 or so clones; about 45% were counted once. Around 21% of the sample belongs to the ten largest clones.

Trimming takes 4 bases off V and 4 bases off J; junction bases not matched to a gene: 12. In the germline V gene (reference sequence), CDR1 corresponds to MNHEY and CDR2 to SMNVEV. From its cysteine to its phenylalanine, the CDR3 spans 16 amino acids. Only CDR3 DNA is held: 48 bases, read in frame from base 1. About this clone: Its antigen is currently not known. The sample holds no much larger clone one base away, and base qualities are not on file.

General conclusions and limits of the study: Tofacitinib significantly decreased scalp clonality and the number of expanded CD8+ clones among the top 100 scalp clones. Compared with normal scalp, lesional scalp, particularly in alopecia totalis/universalis, had higher clonality and more expanded CD8+ clones, which suggests antigenic drive. Because the treated cohort was small and had just a single nonresponder, larger studies are needed to establish links between baseline CD8+ expansion and response. TCR sequences shared between patients were less clear than in mice, possibly partly because of HLA diversity in the patient population. Unlike mouse skin, which is dominated by gammadelta T cells, normal human skin has resident alphabeta T cells that are also sequenced, and this complicates analysis of the scalp TCR repertoire. Many expanded lesional clones were found to persist in scalp and blood during tofacitinib treatment, and relapse after treatment cessation may be partly explained by this persistence.

This sequence originates from a human donor with alopecia areata. The chain links TRBV27 with TRBJ2-5, with 7 bases aligning to TRBD1. Sequencing was performed on CD8+ T cells sorted from blood, taken at roughly week 38, from a patient treated with tofacitinib. The CDR3 has the sequence CASSSKGTEAGETQYF. The nucleotide sequence is given as TGTGCCAGCAGTTCCAAGGGGACAGAGGCGGGAGAGACCCAGTACTTC.